This T cell receptor beta chain originates from a study of cytomegalovirus exposure and HLA in healthy donors. Across the study: The 100 million to 140 million unique TCR beta sequences, from about 190 million T cells, were found by an earlier analysis.

The V end lost 0 bases, the J end lost 4 bases, and 9 bases lay between the germline ends. The CDR3 is 13 amino acids. CDR1 is GTSNPN and CDR2 is SVGIG in the germline V gene (reference sequence). As concerns this clone: Its antigen is not identified.

Whole-study results and caveats: Cytomegalovirus-associated TCR beta chains were listed, numbering around 150.

This PCR relied on a set of 60 Vbeta primers and 13 Jbeta primers. Here immunoSEQ multiplex PCR was the method, and the copy in TCRdb shows in-frame clones only, minus some. The profile shows 100,000 or so clones, around 64% of them singletons. The rearrangement joins TRBV30 to TRBJ1-2; tentative D call: TRBD1 (6 bases). Sequences were obtained from PBMCs. The sequence derives from a man aged 25-45 years in good health and CMV-seronegative. In nucleotides, the CDR3 is TGTGCCTGGAGTGTACAGGGTCCCTATGGCTACACCTTC. Residues: CAWSVQGPYGYTF.